The T cell receptor (beta chain) described here comes from a study of T cell repertoires in cytomegalovirus infection. Study-level background: It was recently identified HLA-C-restricted and well-studied HLA-B-restricted CMV epitopes that the study used. Public TCR beta signatures were indicative of both CMV infection and a matching HLA type.

Study outcomes and limitations: Individuals carrying CMV plus the relevant HLA were identified by cumulative frequency of public TCR beta families. HLA-C-restricted CMV-specific TCR beta clonotypes prevailed in the ex vivo response.

Each CDR3 protein is one row after TCRdb ran MiXCR on the reads. The table records 450,000 to 650,000 distinct CDR3 sequences, 40% of them present only once. Details on this clonotype: Its antigen remains unknown.

This TCR was recovered from a human donor in good health (CMV status not recorded). Some clones in this sample may be carry-over from other donors' samples. Material: cultured PBMCs, obtained from culture after CMV antigen stimulation.

The CDR3 reads CASTAYTEAFF. Here the CDR3 DNA reads TGTGCCAGCACCGCGTACACTGAAGCTTTCTTT. V usage is TRBV2 and J usage is TRBJ1-1; no definite D call. V lost 7 bases to trimming and J lost 3 bases, with 6 bases between them. From germline, CDR1 is SNHLY and CDR2 FYNNEI. CDR3 length: 11 residues.